A selection of T cell receptor beta chains follows, all from one sample in a study of cytomegalovirus exposure and HLA in healthy donors. Sequencing was performed with immunoSEQ multiplex PCR; in TCRdb, only in-frame clones are kept and a portion is missing. Among 100,000 to 150,000 clones, about 8.6% were seen once, and the ten largest hold around 6%. Sequencing was performed on PBMCs. These receptors were taken from a woman between 40 and 50 years old in good health and CMV-seropositive. Each CDR3 is given with its conserved first and last residue. The order of the fields is D gene, clone size, J gene, V gene, CDR3 DNA, CDR3 protein. A D gene is named only where the DNA matches it firmly. Expanded clones are given a class, and other clones once, few, many or no size at all.

TRBD1,few,TRBJ1-2,TRBV19,TGTGCCAGTAGTTTGGGACAGGTTTACTATGGCTACACCTTC,CASSLGQVYYGYTF
.,.,TRBJ2-1,TRBV6-5,TGTGCCAGCAGTCGCGACAGGAGCTCCTACAATGAGCAGTTCTTC,CASSRDRSSYNEQFF
.,few,TRBJ1-4,TRBV6-5,TGTGCCAGCAGTACCGGGGGATGGGATGAAAAACTGTTTTTT,CASSTGGWDEKLFF
TRBD1,.,TRBJ2-7,TRBV2,TGTGCCAGCAGTGAAGCGGACAGGGGGTACTACGAGCAGTACTTC,CASSEADRGYYEQYF
.,few,TRBJ2-1,TRBV7-6,TGTGCCAGCAGCTCAGGGCCCGAGGAGTTCTTC,CASSSGPEEFF
TRBD2,.,TRBJ2-3,TRBV9,TGTGCCAGCAGCGTAGACGCGGGGGGGCCTGATACGCAGTATTTT,CASSVDAGGPDTQYF
.,few,TRBJ1-5,TRBV5-6,TGTGCCAGCAGCTTTGGCAACAATCAGCCCCAGCATTTT,CASSFGNNQPQHF
.,few,TRBJ1-2,TRBV11-2,TGTGCCAGCAGCTTAGAGGCTGATGGCTACACCTTC,CASSLEADGYTF
.,few,TRBJ1-1,TRBV2,TGTGCCTGGTTGGGACACAGGAACACTGAAGCTTTCTTT,CAWLGHRNTEAFF
.,few,TRBJ1-1,TRBV6-1,TGTGCCAGCAGTGAAGGGCGGGGAGAAGCTTTCTTT,CASSEGRGEAFF
.,.,TRBJ1-1,TRBV5-1,TGCGCCAGCAGCGTACAGGCGACGAACACTGAAGCTTTCTTT,CASSVQATNTEAFF
.,few,TRBJ1-2,TRBV6-5,TGTGCCAGCAGTCTCGACAGATACTATGGCTACACCTTC,CASSLDRYYGYTF
.,few,TRBJ2-5,TRBV23-1,TGCGCCAGCAGTCAATCGGGCCCTGGTCTAGAGACCCAGTACTTC,CASSQSGPGLETQYF
.,.,TRBJ2-7,TRBV20-1,TGCAGTGCTGGCAGATTTTACGAGCAGTACTTC,CSAGRFYEQYF
.,few,TRBJ1-2,TRBV6-5,TGTGCCAGCAGTTACACCCTCGACGGGGGAGAAGATGGCTACACCTTC,CASSYTLDGGEDGYTF
.,few,TRBJ1-1,TRBV7-2,TGTGCCAGCAGCTTAGGTCAGGGAGGGGCTGAAGCTTTCTTT,CASSLGQGGAEAFF